This record concerns one T cell receptor beta chain sequence. The antigen remains undetermined. Primers for the PCR totalled 60 Vbeta and 13 Jbeta. Sequenced by immunoSEQ multiplex PCR; TCRdb stores in-frame clones only, minus some. Here the sample spans over 150,000 clones, 65% to 80% being singletons. Germline V lookup: CDR1 SGHNT, CDR2 YENEEA. This CDR3 region has 14 residues. Trimming shortened V by 2 bases and J by 4 bases, and 8 bases separated the two germline ends. This specimen comes from a study of cytomegalovirus exposure and HLA in healthy donors. Study context: A prior analysis found roughly 110 million unique TCR beta sequences from about 179 million T cells. Study results and caveats: Most subjects' HLA-A and HLA-B alleles were reportedly predicted from TCR beta sequences. Associated with cytomegalovirus, according to the listing, were 150 to 200 TCR beta chains. Roughly even sequencing depth across donors was the assumption behind the presence/absence analyses.

This clonotype was obtained from a woman between 35 and 50 years old in good health and CMV-seropositive. The sequencing input was PBMCs. This chain joins TRBV11-3 and TRBJ2-2; D is uncertain. This CDR3 is CASSLYSSTGELFF. Here the CDR3 DNA reads TGTGCCAGCAGCTTATACTCTAGCACCGGGGAGCTGTTTTTT.